Presented here are 19 T cell receptor beta chains from one specimen sequenced in a study of CD8+CD57+ T cells in acquired aplastic anemia. Both TCR beta VDJ combination and CDR3 sequence profiling were carried out. Genomic DNA was the template for this profiling. TCRdb re-called the reads with MiXCR, one entry per CDR3 protein. The sample includes roughly 180,000 distinct CDR3 sequences, less than 65% of them seen just once. Sequencing involved patients with CD8+CD57+ cell expansion previously shown by flow cytometry. The material sequenced was sorted CD4+, CD8+, or CD8+CD57+ T cells (not recorded which) from PBMCs. The origin of the receptors is a human donor with aplastic anemia.

Points on this clonotype: Being one base from a much bigger clone, this may be a read error. The chain has TRBV2 and TRBJ2-7, with 10 bases identical to TRBD1. CDR3 length: 15 residues. CDR1 SNHLY and CDR2 FYNNEI come from the germline V gene. CDR3 sequence (DNA): TGTGCCAGCAGTTACGCCGGACAGGGGGTATACGAGCAGTGCTTC. Amino acid sequence: CASSYAGQGVYEQCF.

CDR3 loop: CASSEPGTSTDTQYF. CDR3 nucleotide sequence: TGTGCCAGCAGTGAGCCCGGGACCAGCACAGATACGCAGTATTTT. The chain combines TRBV25-1 with TRBJ2-3; the D gene could be TRBD1 or TRBD2 (5 bases each). Trimming took off 3 bases at V and 0 bases at J, with 10 bases between the two ends. Germline-derived CDR1 and CDR2 are MGHDK and SYGVNS. The CDR3 sequence is 15 residues long.

This sequence joins TRBV7-6 and TRBJ2-5; no reliable D call. The CDR3 has 14 amino acids. Trimming shortened V by 4 bases and J by 5 bases, and 14 bases separated the two germline ends. Per the germline V gene, CDR1 is SGHVS and CDR2 is FNYEAQ. CDR3: CASSSMVVGETQYF. The CDR3 DNA sequence: TGTGCCAGCAGCTCCATGGTAGTCGGGGAGACCCAGTACTTC.

This chain links TRBV24-1 with TRBJ1-3, with D hard to call. Looked up from germline, CDR1 is KGHDR and CDR2 is SFDVKD. Deletions cut 3 bases from V and 0 bases from J, with 8 bases between. The CDR3 spans 15 residues. The CDR3 reads CATSDIGDSGNTIYF. The DNA for the CDR3 is TGTGCCACCAGTGATATCGGGGACTCTGGAAACACCATATATTTT.

CDR3 amino acids: CASSQTVYQETQYF. The CDR3 DNA reads as TGTGCCAGTAGCCAGACAGTGTACCAAGAGACCCAGTACTTC. The chain joins TRBV19 to TRBJ2-5; tentatively, D is TRBD1 (5 bases). Per the germline V gene, CDR1 is LNHDA and CDR2 is SQIVND (reference sequence). Trimming removed 6 bases at V and 0 bases at J, with 11 bases between. This CDR3 has 14 amino acids.

In regard to this clonotype: The CDR3 does not end in the conserved phenylalanine or tryptophan, so this is likely a read error. The V call is TRBV9, the J call TRBJ2-2; D remains unclear. Trimming removed 1 base from V and 8 bases from J, with 6 bases in between. CDR1 and CDR2 from the germline V gene are SGDLS and YYNGEE. This CDR3 spans 12 amino acids. The CDR3 region has the DNA TGTGCCAGCAGCGTATCAACGGGGGAGCTGTTTCTT. It encodes CASSVSTGELFL.

This clonotype was seen at least ten times. The chain has TRBV5-1 and TRBJ2-7, with D maybe TRBD2 (6 bases). Looked up from germline, CDR1 is SGHRS and CDR2 is YFSETQ. V was trimmed by 0 bases and J by 0 bases, leaving 7 bases between them. The CDR3 sequence is 14 residues long. The CDR3 reads CASSLEEGSYEQYF. In DNA form, the CDR3 reads TGCGCCAGCAGCTTGGAGGAGGGCTCCTACGAGCAGTACTTC.

V and J are TRBV11-2 and TRBJ2-7, with 8 positions matching TRBD2. Losses at the gene ends were 6 bases for V and 3 bases for J; bases not matched to a gene: 10. Germline V lookup: CDR1 SGHAT, CDR2 FQNNGV. The CDR3 covers 15 residues. The CDR3 DNA reads as TGTGCCAGCAGGTCGTCCGGGACTAGTTTCTACGAGCAGTACTTC. It is translated as CASRSSGTSFYEQYF.

The V and J genes are TRBV7-8 and TRBJ2-7; 7 nucleotides align to TRBD1. The CDR3 length is 16 residues. Germline V gene sequence: CDR1 SGHVS, CDR2 FQNEAQ. Trimming removed 2 bases from V and 0 bases from J; junction bases left unmatched: 7. CDR3 bases: TGTGCCAGCAGCTTAACCCCTAGGGACAGCTCCTACGAGCAGTACTTC. It codes for CASSLTPRDSSYEQYF.

This chain links TRBV6-5 with TRBJ1-2, with TRBD1 as a possible D gene (6 bases). Germline CDR1 MNHEY, CDR2 SVGAGI. Trimming took off 2 bases at V and 4 bases at J, with 17 bases between the two ends. The CDR3 loop spans 16 amino acids. The CDR3 is CASSYVTGSGSYGYTF. The CDR3 coding sequence is TGTGCCAGCAGTTACGTAACAGGGAGCGGGAGCTATGGCTACACCTTC.

The chain has TRBV6-1 and TRBJ1-5, with 8 bases that match TRBD1. Germline values: CDR1 MNHNS, CDR2 SASEGT. After removal of 8 bases from V and 3 bases from J, the junction contained 3 bases not matched to a gene. The CDR3 spans 13 residues. CDR3 residues: CASRDRNNQPQHF. For the CDR3, the DNA is TGTGCCAGCCGGGACAGGAACAATCAGCCCCAGCATTTT.

The V and J genes are TRBV9 and TRBJ1-4; 7 bases are shared with TRBD1. The V and J ends lost 0 bases and 4 bases, in that order; junction bases with no gene match: 6. Germline CDR1 SGDLS, CDR2 YYNGEE. The CDR3 is 16 amino acids. This chain's CDR3 is CASSVEPGTVNEKLFF. CDR3 coding DNA: TGTGCCAGCAGCGTAGAACCCGGGACAGTTAATGAAAAACTGTTTTTT.

J is TRBJ1-6 and V is TRBV10-3; 8 bases align to TRBD1. This CDR3 is built from 16 residues. Germline CDR1 reads ENHRY; CDR2 reads SYGVKD. With V trimmed by 6 bases and J by 7 bases, 11 bases remained unmatched. In nucleotides, the CDR3 is TGTGCCATCAGAGACGTCGGACAGGGCCGAAATTCACCCCTCCACTTT. This translates into CAIRDVGQGRNSPLHF.

In regard to this clonotype: Compared with germline, one end of the junction differs, possibly owing to a read error. The chain has TRBV7-2 and TRBJ2-4; TRBD1 might be the D (6 bases). CDR1 and CDR2 from the germline V gene are SGHTA and FQGNSA. The CDR3 contains 18 residues. The CDR3 DNA is TGTGGCAGCAGCTTAGGGGTCCAGGGGCATTTAGCCAAAAACATTCAGTACTTC. Residues: CGSSLGVQGHLAKNIQYF.

This clonotype has just a few counts. This rearrangement joins TRBV19 to TRBJ1-1, with TRBD1 matching 7 bases. In germline, CDR1 is LNHDA, CDR2 SQIVND (reference sequence). This CDR3 spans 15 amino acids. V lost 5 bases and J lost 0; bases outside the gene matches: 6. DNA for the CDR3: TGTGCCAGTAGTCCTAAACAGGGGATGAACACTGAAGCTTTCTTT. Protein: CASSPKQGMNTEAFF.

The rearrangement links TRBV20-1 to TRBJ2-5, with a weak D call TRBD1 (5 bases). Germline lookup yields CDR1 DFQATT and CDR2 SNEGSKA (reference sequence). The ends were cut back, 5 bases at V and 5 bases at J, with 18 bases in the middle. CDR3 length: 14 residues. The CDR3 sequence: CSASLTETQETQYF. The CDR3 DNA follows: TGCAGTGCTTCGCTGACAGAAACCCAGGAGACCCAGTACTTC.

This chain connects TRBV20-1 to TRBJ2-7, with D possibly being TRBD1 (5 bases). Germline loops: CDR1 DFQATT, CDR2 SNEGSKA (reference sequence). The V gene lost 5 bases and the J gene lost 4 bases, with 15 bases spanning the gap. The CDR3 loop spans 13 amino acids. The CDR3 DNA follows: TGCAGTGCTTCTGCCAGGGAACCTTACGAGCAGTACTTC. This gives the protein CSASAREPYEQYF.

This chain joins TRBV5-6 and TRBJ2-7; 8 positions agree with TRBD1. Trimming cost V 2 bases and J 7 bases; bases outside gene matches: 8. Looked up from germline, CDR1 is SGHDT and CDR2 is YYEEEE. This CDR3 is built from 14 residues. The CDR3 DNA sequence: TGTGCCAGCAGCTTAGGGCAGGGGGCGAGGGAGCAGTACTTC. Amino acids: CASSLGQGAREQYF.

The V call is TRBV5-1, the J call TRBJ1-1; TRBD1 matches 7 bases. Looked up from germline, CDR1 is SGHRS and CDR2 is YFSETQ. V lost 4 bases to trimming and J lost 7 bases; unmatched junction nucleotides: 4. This CDR3 comprises 12 residues. The CDR3 coding sequence is TGCGCCAGCAGCCAGTCAGGGGGTGAAGCTTTCTTT. Amino acids: CASSQSGGEAFF.